These 11 T cell receptor beta chains came from one sample sequenced in a study of chemoradiotherapy in HPV16-positive cancers. Only in-frame clones appear in the TCRdb table, and some are missing; sequencing was by immunoSEQ multiplex PCR. This sample has around 1,000 clones, with around 93% found just once. Sequencing was performed on tumor tissue, taken from a patient who underwent chemoradiotherapy. Every receptor here comes from a human donor with HPV-associated anogenital cancer.

The chain links TRBV27 to TRBJ2-5, with D perhaps assigned TRBD1 or TRBD2 (5 bases each). Trimming took off 6 bases at V and 2 bases at J, with 13 bases between the two ends. The CDR3 is 14 amino acids. The germline V gene encodes CDR1 MNHEY and CDR2 SMNVEV (reference sequence). CDR3 nucleotides: TGTGCCAGCAGCCCACCGGGGCTTCAAGAGACCCAGTACTTC. Its translation is CASSPPGLQETQYF.

The rearrangement joins TRBV4-2 to TRBJ2-7, with 7 bases matching TRBD1. V lost 1 base to trimming and J lost 3 bases; unmatched junction nucleotides: 12. The CDR3 totals 17 residues. Germline CDR1 is LGHNA and CDR2 is YNFKEQ. The CDR3 spells CASSQASDRDRHYEQYF. CDR3 bases: TGTGCCAGCAGCCAAGCCTCCGACCGGGACAGACACTACGAGCAGTACTTC.

The gene calls are TRBV7-2 and TRBJ2-7; TRBD2 matches at 10 bases. Looked up from germline, CDR1 is SGHTA and CDR2 is FQGNSA. The ends lost 4 bases at V and 3 bases at J; junction bases unmatched: 15. This CDR3 region has 18 residues. The CDR3 spells CASSSKLPSGGPRYEQYF. Here the CDR3 DNA reads TGTGCCAGCAGCTCCAAGCTCCCTAGCGGGGGCCCTCGCTACGAGCAGTACTTC.

The chain joins TRBV4-2 to TRBJ1-2; the D is unclear. V shed 0 bases and J shed 4 bases, with 3 bases lying between them. There are 12 residues in the CDR3. CDR1 and CDR2 (germline): LGHNA, YNFKEQ. The CDR3 loop reads CASSQEAYGYTF. For the CDR3, the DNA is TGTGCCAGCAGCCAAGAGGCCTATGGCTACACCTTC.

The chain has TRBV4-2 and TRBJ1-2; no firm D call. Germline values: CDR1 LGHNA, CDR2 YNFKEQ. CDR3 length: 14 residues. V was pared by 0 bases and J by 4 bases, with 9 bases between. The CDR3 DNA is TGTGCCAGCAGCCAAGATGTTGCAGTCTATGGCTACACCTTC. This encodes CASSQDVAVYGYTF.

V gene TRBV10-3 combines with J gene TRBJ1-3; D not certain. Trimming took off 5 bases at V and 0 bases at J, with 8 bases between the two ends. This CDR3 region has 14 residues. Germline CDR1 reads ENHRY; CDR2 reads SYGVKD. The CDR3 protein is CAISNTDSGNTIYF. DNA of the CDR3: TGTGCCATCAGTAATACAGACTCTGGAAACACCATATATTTT.

The chain employs TRBV7-9 and TRBJ1-1; possible D gene TRBD1, 6 bases. In germline, CDR1 is SEHNR, CDR2 FQNEAQ (reference sequence). V gave up 4 bases and J gave up 4 bases, with 16 bases separating them. The CDR3 has 15 residues. The chain's CDR3 is CASSSGLTGITEAFF. Written as DNA, the CDR3 is TGTGCCAGCAGCTCGGGACTTACAGGGATCACTGAAGCTTTCTTT.

This chain uses TRBV5-6 with TRBJ1-6, with D perhaps TRBD1 (6 bases). The CDR3 sequence is 14 residues long. Germline CDR1 and CDR2: SGHDT and YYEEEE. V was shortened by 1 base and J by 10 bases, with 12 bases between the two germline ends. The CDR3 DNA sequence: TGTGCCAGCAGCTTGATACAGGGAGAATCACCCCTCCACTTT. The encoded protein is CASSLIQGESPLHF.

The chain uses TRBV25-1 and TRBJ2-1, with D perhaps matching TRBD1 (8 bases). This CDR3 is 15 amino acids long. Germline V gives CDR1 MGHDK, CDR2 SYGVNS. V lost 7 bases to trimming and J lost 0 bases, with 13 bases between them. DNA for the CDR3: TGTGCCAGCAAAACAGGGGGGGCCTCCTACAATGAGCAGTTCTTC. Its translation: CASKTGGASYNEQFF.

This clone has only a few counts. CDR3: CASSPRSRSDEQYF. Here the CDR3 DNA reads TGTGCCAGCAGCCCCCGGTCGAGAAGCGACGAGCAGTACTTC. This chain connects TRBV9 to TRBJ2-7; D unresolved. Germline assignment: CDR1 SGDLS and CDR2 YYNGEE. V shed 4 bases and J shed 5 bases, with 16 bases lying between them. The CDR3 is 14 residues long.

CDR3 protein: CASHPFGQGGQPQHF. Written as DNA, the CDR3 is TGTGCCAGCCACCCTTTCGGACAGGGAGGTCAGCCCCAGCATTTT. V usage is TRBV2 and J usage is TRBJ1-5, with 8 bases aligning to TRBD1. The CDR3 loop spans 15 amino acids. Germline loops: CDR1 SNHLY, CDR2 FYNNEI. V trimming: 8 bases; J trimming: 6 bases; junction bases outside the gene matches: 12.